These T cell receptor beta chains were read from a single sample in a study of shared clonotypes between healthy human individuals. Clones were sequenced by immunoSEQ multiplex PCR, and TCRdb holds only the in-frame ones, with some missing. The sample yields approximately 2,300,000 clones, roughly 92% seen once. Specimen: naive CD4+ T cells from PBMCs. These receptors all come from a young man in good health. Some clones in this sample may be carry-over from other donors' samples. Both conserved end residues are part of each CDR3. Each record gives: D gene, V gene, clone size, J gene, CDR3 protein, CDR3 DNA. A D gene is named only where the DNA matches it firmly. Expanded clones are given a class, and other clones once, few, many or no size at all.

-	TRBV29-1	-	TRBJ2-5	CSVRAGRAQETQYF	TGCAGCGTTCGGGCGGGCAGGGCCCAAGAGACCCAGTACTTC
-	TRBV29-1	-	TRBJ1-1	CSLGGGVRAEAFF	TGCAGCCTAGGGGGGGGCGTTAGAGCTGAAGCTTTCTTT
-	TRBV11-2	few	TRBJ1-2	CASSLTFRDYGYTF	TGTGCCAGCAGCTTAACGTTCAGGGACTATGGCTACACCTTC
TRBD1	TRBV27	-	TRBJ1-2	CASSRISTGGGYTF	TGTGCCAGCAGTCGAATTTCGACAGGGGGGGGCTACACCTTC
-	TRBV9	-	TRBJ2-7	CASSVDVGAGEQYF	TGTGCCAGCAGCGTAGATGTGGGGGCTGGCGAGCAGTACTTC
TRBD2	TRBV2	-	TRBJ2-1	CASSEFSGLAGDNEQFF	TGTGCCAGCAGTGAGTTCTCGGGACTAGCGGGGGACAATGAGCAGTTCTTC
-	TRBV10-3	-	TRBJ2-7	CAISAPGVILEQYF	TGTGCCATCAGTGCGCCAGGGGTAATCCTCGAGCAGTACTTC
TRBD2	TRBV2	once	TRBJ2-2	CASSERNLAGGYTGELFF	TGTGCCAGCAGTGAAAGAAATCTAGCGGGAGGGTACACCGGGGAGCTGTTTTTT
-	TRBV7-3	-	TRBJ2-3	CASSLTGDPGVGIDTQYF	TGTGCCAGCAGCTTAACCGGGGATCCGGGAGTGGGAATAGATACGCAGTATTTT
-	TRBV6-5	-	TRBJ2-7	CASSSGFTYEQYF	TGTGCCAGCAGTAGCGGTTTTACCTACGAGCAGTACTTC
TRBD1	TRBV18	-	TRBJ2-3	CASSPVTGGTDTQYF	TGTGCCAGCTCACCAGTGACAGGGGGCACAGATACGCAGTATTTT
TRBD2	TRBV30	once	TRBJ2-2	CAWSGIRGRAVGELFF	TGTGCCTGGAGTGGGATCCGCGGGAGGGCCGTCGGGGAGCTGTTTTTT
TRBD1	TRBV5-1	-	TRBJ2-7	CASSFTGGAYEQYF	TGCGCCAGCAGCTTTACAGGGGGCGCTTACGAGCAGTACTTC
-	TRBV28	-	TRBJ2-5	CASGGKETQYF	TGTGCCAGCGGGGGTAAAGAGACCCAGTACTTC
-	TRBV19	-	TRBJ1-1	CATTPAGRNTEAFF	TGTGCCACCACCCCCGCAGGGCGGAACACTGAAGCTTTCTTT
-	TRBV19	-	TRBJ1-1	CASSMIAGYTEAFF	TGTGCCAGTAGTATGATAGCCGGGTACACTGAAGCTTTCTTT
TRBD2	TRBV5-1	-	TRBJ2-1	CASSLPGLAGNEQFF	TGCGCCAGCTCTCTACCGGGACTAGCGGGAAATGAGCAGTTCTTC
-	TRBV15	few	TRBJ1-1	CATSRAARNTEAFF	TGTGCCACCAGCAGGGCAGCAAGGAACACTGAAGCTTTCTTT
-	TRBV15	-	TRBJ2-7	CATSRDGQDTGYPYEQYF	TGTGCCACCAGCAGAGATGGGCAGGACACGGGCTATCCATACGAGCAGTACTTC
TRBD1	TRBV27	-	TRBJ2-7	CASSLSNGRWTGNSYEQYF	TGTGCCAGCAGTTTATCGAACGGGCGGTGGACAGGCAACTCCTACGAGCAGTACTTC
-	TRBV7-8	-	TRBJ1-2	CASSPSEGGYGYGYTF	TGTGCCAGCAGCCCGTCGGAGGGGGGGTACGGCTATGGCTACACCTTC
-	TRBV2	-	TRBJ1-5	CASSATVSNQPQHF	TGTGCCAGCAGTGCCACAGTAAGCAATCAGCCCCAGCATTTT
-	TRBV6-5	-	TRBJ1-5	CACTPSSNQPQHF	TGTGCCTGCACTCCCTCCAGCAATCAGCCCCAGCATTTT
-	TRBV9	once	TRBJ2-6	CASSKRGAGANVLTF	TGTGCCAGCAGCAAACGAGGTGCTGGGGCCAACGTCCTGACTTTC
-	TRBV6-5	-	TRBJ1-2	CATTRGSSDGYTF	TGTGCCACAACCCGGGGGAGTTCCGATGGCTACACCTTC
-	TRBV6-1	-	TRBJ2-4	CASSEAQEYKNIQYF	TGTGCCAGCAGTGAAGCGCAAGAATACAAAAACATTCAGTACTTC
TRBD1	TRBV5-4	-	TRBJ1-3	CASSLGDRGNTIYF	TGTGCCAGCAGCTTGGGGGACAGGGGAAACACCATATATTTT
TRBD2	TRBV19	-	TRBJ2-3	CASNPGTSGRTDTQYF	TGTGCCAGTAACCCCGGGACTAGCGGACGCACAGATACGCAGTATTTT
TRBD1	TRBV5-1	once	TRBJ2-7	CASSFRDSNYEQYF	TGCGCCAGCAGCTTCCGGGACAGTAACTACGAGCAGTACTTC
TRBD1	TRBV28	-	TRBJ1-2	CATGTGEYGYTF	TGTGCCACCGGAACAGGGGAATATGGCTACACCTTC
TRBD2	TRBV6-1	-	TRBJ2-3	CASSEHKGVAGTTDTQYF	TGTGCCAGCAGTGAACACAAGGGGGTAGCGGGGACCACAGATACGCAGTATTTT
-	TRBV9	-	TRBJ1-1	CASSPRGNTEAFF	TGTGCCAGCAGCCCCAGGGGGAACACTGAAGCTTTCTTT
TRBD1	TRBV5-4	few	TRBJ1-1	CASSLGGARGDTEAFF	TGTGCCAGCAGCTTGGGAGGGGCCAGGGGGGACACTGAAGCTTTCTTT
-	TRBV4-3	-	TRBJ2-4	CASSQQGSNIQYF	TGCGCCAGCAGCCAGCAGGGTAGTAACATTCAGTACTTC
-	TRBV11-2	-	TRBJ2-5	CASSPGRETQYF	TGTGCCAGCAGCCCCGGTCGAGAGACCCAGTACTTC
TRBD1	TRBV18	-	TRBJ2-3	CASAQGMADTQYF	TGTGCCAGCGCACAGGGGATGGCAGATACGCAGTATTTT
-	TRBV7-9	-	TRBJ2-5	CASSLNQGQETQYF	TGTGCCAGCAGCTTAAATCAGGGCCAAGAGACCCAGTACTTC
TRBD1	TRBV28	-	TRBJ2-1	CASSLPGQGSYNEQFF	TGTGCCAGCAGTTTACCCGGACAGGGGTCCTACAATGAGCAGTTCTTC
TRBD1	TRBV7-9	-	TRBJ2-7	CASSRGTGPGEQYF	TGTGCCAGCAGCCGTGGGACAGGGCCGGGCGAGCAGTACTTC
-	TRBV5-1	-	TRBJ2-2	CASSLDVRVTGELFF	TGCGCCAGCAGCCTGGATGTTAGGGTCACCGGGGAGCTGTTTTTT
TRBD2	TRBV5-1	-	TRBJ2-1	CASSLGLAASNEQFF	TGCGCCAGCAGCTTGGGACTAGCGGCCAGTAATGAGCAGTTCTTC
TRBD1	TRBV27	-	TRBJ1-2	CASRTGVGYGYTF	TGTGCCAGCAGGACAGGGGTAGGCTATGGCTACACCTTC
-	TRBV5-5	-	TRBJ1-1	CASSLLNTEAFF	TGTGCCAGCAGCCTACTGAACACTGAAGCTTTCTTT
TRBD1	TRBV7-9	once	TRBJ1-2	CASSHEPGQGYGYTF	TGCGCCAGCAGCCACGAACCGGGACAGGGGTATGGCTACACCTTC
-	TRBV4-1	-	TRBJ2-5	CASSQGQSQETQYF	TGCGCCAGCAGCCAAGGACAGTCCCAAGAGACCCAGTACTTC
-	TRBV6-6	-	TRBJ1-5	CASRRQSSSNQPQHF	TGTGCCAGCAGACGACAGTCGTCCAGCAATCAGCCCCAGCATTTT
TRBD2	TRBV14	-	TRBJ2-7	CARTSGSYEQYF	TGTGCCAGGACCAGCGGGAGCTACGAGCAGTACTTC
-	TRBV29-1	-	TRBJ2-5	CSVDLGSAIQETQYF	TGCAGCGTTGACTTGGGCAGCGCTATTCAAGAGACCCAGTACTTC
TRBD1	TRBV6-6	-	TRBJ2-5	CASRYRTGSRETQYF	TGTGCCAGCAGATACCGGACAGGGAGTAGAGAGACCCAGTACTTC
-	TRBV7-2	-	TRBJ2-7	CASSLLRSYEQYF	TGTGCCAGCAGCTTGTTGAGGAGCTACGAGCAGTACTTC
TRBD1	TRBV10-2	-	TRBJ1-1	CASSRGQGKTTEAFF	TGCGCCAGCAGTCGCGGACAGGGGAAAACCACTGAAGCTTTCTTT
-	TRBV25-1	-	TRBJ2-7	CASSGFSEQYF	TGTGCCAGCAGTGGATTTTCCGAGCAGTACTTC
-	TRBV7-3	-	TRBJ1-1	CASSLIAGAAEAFF	TGTGCCAGCAGCTTAATAGCAGGGGCGGCTGAAGCTTTCTTT
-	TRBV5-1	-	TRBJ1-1	CASSFNSSPRARAEAFF	TGCGCCAGCAGCTTTAACTCCTCCCCGCGCGCGAGGGCTGAAGCTTTCTTT
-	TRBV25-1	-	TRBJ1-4	CASSDRGTEKLFF	TGTGCCAGCAGTGATCGAGGTACCGAAAAACTGTTTTTT
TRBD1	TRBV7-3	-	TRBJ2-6	CATEDRASGANVLTF	TGTGCCACGGAGGACAGGGCCTCTGGGGCCAACGTCCTGACTTTC
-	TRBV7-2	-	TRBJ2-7	CASSLVSARAAYEQYF	TGTGCCAGCAGCTTAGTCTCGGCCAGGGCGGCCTACGAGCAGTACTTC
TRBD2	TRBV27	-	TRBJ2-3	CASSLREGRRTDTQYF	TGTGCCAGCAGTTTACGGGAGGGCCGGAGAACAGATACGCAGTATTTT
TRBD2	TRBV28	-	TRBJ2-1	CASSPGGLADNEQFF	TGTGCCAGCAGTCCCGGTGGACTAGCGGACAATGAGCAGTTCTTC
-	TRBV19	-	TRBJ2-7	CASSIRPHTSYEQYF	TGTGCCAGTAGTATCAGGCCCCATACTTCCTACGAGCAGTACTTC